The text below deals with one T cell receptor beta chain. This entry belongs to a study of early T cells in non-severe SARS-CoV-2 infection. Study in general: Unsorted whole blood bulk RNA was sequenced, with unpaired chains.

The library protocol tagged individual cDNA molecules with unique molecular identifiers. TCRdb processed the 5' RACE reads anew with MiXCR; each CDR3 protein has one entry. The sample shows about 53,000 distinct CDR3 sequences, approximately 12% of them seen only once. CDR3 length equals 16 residues. The trim removed 1 base at V and 2 bases at J, leaving 3 bases unmatched. Per germline, CDR1 DFQATT and CDR2 SNEGSKA (reference sequence). The sequence was collected from an adult who was a healthcare worker with PCR-confirmed SARS-CoV-2 infection or an uninfected control (not recorded which). The source was whole blood, collected at baseline. The V and J genes are TRBV20-1 and TRBJ2-5; TRBD2 matches 14 bases. In DNA, the CDR3 is TGCAGTGCTAGAGGGACTAGCGGGAGGTTGCAAGAGACCCAGTACTTC. Protein sequence: CSARGTSGRLQETQYF.